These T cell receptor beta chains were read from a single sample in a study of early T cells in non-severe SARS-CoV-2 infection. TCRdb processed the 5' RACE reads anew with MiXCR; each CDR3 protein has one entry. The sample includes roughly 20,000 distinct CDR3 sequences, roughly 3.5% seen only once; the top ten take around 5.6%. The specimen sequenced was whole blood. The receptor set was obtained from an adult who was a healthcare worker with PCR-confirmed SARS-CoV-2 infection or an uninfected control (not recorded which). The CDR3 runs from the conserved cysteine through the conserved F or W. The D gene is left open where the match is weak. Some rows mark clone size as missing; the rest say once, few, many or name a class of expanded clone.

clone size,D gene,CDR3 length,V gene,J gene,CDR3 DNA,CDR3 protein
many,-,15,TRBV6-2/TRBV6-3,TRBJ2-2,TGTGCCAGCAGTGGCTGGTCGGGACTCACCGGGGAGCTGTTTTTT,CASSGWSGLTGELFF
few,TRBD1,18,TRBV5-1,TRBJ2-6,TGCGCCAGCAGCCCCGGACAGGGCCCTACCTCTGGGGCCAACGTCCTGACTTTC,CASSPGQGPTSGANVLTF
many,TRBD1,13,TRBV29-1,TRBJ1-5,TGCAGCATAAGGACAGGGGGCGGTCAGCCCCAGCATTTT,CSIRTGGGQPQHF
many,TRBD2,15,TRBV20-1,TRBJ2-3,TGCAGTGCTAGAGTAGCGGGAGGACCCGGGGATACGCAGTATTTT,CSARVAGGPGDTQYF
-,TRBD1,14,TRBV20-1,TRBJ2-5,TGCAGTGCGCTGGGACAGGGGCGGTGGGAGACCCAGTACTTC,CSALGQGRWETQYF
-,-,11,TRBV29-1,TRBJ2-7,TGCAGCGTTGTTGAGGGGGGCGAGCAGTACTTC,CSVVEGGEQYF
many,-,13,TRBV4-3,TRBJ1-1,TGCGCCAGCAGCCGGGAGAGGGACACTGAAGCTTTCTTT,CASSRERDTEAFF
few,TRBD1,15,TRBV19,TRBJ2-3,TGTGCCAGTAGTACAGGGGGCCCTAGCACAGATACGCAGTATTTT,CASSTGGPSTDTQYF
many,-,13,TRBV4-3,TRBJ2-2,TGCGCCAGCAGCCAAGTGGGGATCGGGGAGCTGTTTTTT,CASSQVGIGELFF
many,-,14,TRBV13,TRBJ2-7,TGTGCCAGCAGCTCCACCAGCTTCTCCTACGAGCAGTACTTC,CASSSTSFSYEQYF
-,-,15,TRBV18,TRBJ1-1,TGTGCCAGCTCACCAACCGGAATGATGGACACTGAAGCTTTCTTT,CASSPTGMMDTEAFF
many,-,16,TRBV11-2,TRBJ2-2,TGTGCCAGCAGCTTCAGACGGGCCTCGAACACCGGGGAGCTGTTTTTT,CASSFRRASNTGELFF
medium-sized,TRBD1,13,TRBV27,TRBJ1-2,TGTGCCAGCAGTGACAGGGGCAGCTATGGCTACACCTTC,CASSDRGSYGYTF
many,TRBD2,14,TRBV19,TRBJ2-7,TGTGCCAGTAGTCCAGCGGGGGGCTCCTACGAGCAGTACTTC,CASSPAGGSYEQYF
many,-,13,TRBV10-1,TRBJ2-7,TGCGCCAGCAGTGAGGTTGGTAGAATCGAGCAGTACTTC,CASSEVGRIEQYF
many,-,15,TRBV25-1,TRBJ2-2,TGTGCCAGCAGTGAAGAAGGTTTGGTATCCGGGGAGCTGTTTTTT,CASSEEGLVSGELFF
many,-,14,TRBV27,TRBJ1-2,TGTGCCAGCATCCCCCTCGAAGGTTACTATGGCTACACCTTC,CASIPLEGYYGYTF
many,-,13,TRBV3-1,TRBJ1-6,TGTGCCAGCAGCCTCGAATTGTATTCACCCCTCCACTTT,CASSLELYSPLHF
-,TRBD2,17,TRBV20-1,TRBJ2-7,TGCAGTGCGGTCCCACGGCCTAGCGGGAGGGCCGTCTACGAGCAGTACTTC,CSAVPRPSGRAVYEQYF
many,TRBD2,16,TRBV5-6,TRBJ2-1,TGTGCCAGCAGCTTGGGCCCGGGACTAGCGGGAGTAGGGCAGTTCTTC,CASSLGPGLAGVGQFF
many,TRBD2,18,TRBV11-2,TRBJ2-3,TGTGCCAGCAGCCCTACGGAGCGGGGGGTATTCCTCCCAGATACGCAGTATTTT,CASSPTERGVFLPDTQYF
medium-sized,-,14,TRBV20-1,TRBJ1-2,TGCAGTGCTTCTCCGGGACATCCTAACTATGGCTACACCTTC,CSASPGHPNYGYTF
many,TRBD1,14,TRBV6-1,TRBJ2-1,TGTGCCAGCAGCCGACAGGGGTCGGGCAATGAGCAGTTCTTC,CASSRQGSGNEQFF
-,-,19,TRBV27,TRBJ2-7,TGTGCCAGCAGACCTATGGTGGGGTACACCGGGGCAGGGACCCACGAGCAGTACTTC,CASRPMVGYTGAGTHEQYF
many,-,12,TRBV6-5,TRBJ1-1,TGTGCCAGCAGCCCGGGGTACACTGAAGCTTTCTTT,CASSPGYTEAFF
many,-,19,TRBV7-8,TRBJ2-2,TGTGCCAGCAGCTTAGCAGTCCCTATCCGGACAGCGAACACCGGGGAGCTGTTTTTT,CASSLAVPIRTANTGELFF